Listed below are T cell receptor beta chains from one sample, sequenced in a study of cytomegalovirus exposure and HLA in healthy donors. Repertoires were generated with immunoSEQ multiplex PCR, while TCRdb's copy carries only in-frame clones and drops some. The table lists 150,000 to 200,000 clones, about 77% of them singletons, with about 5.6% in the top ten. Sequencing was performed on PBMCs. All receptors come from a woman in her twenties or thirties in good health and CMV-seropositive. CDR3s include the opening cysteine and the closing phenylalanine or tryptophan. A D gene is named only where the DNA matches it firmly. The size entry is marked missing in some rows and otherwise reads once, few, many or a size class.

TRBV19	once	.	TRBJ2-3	CASSIGRETADTQYF	TGTGCCAGTAGTATAGGTAGGGAGACGGCAGATACGCAGTATTTT
TRBV28	once	.	TRBJ2-5	CASSPLSETQYF	TGTGCCAGCAGCCCCCTAAGTGAGACCCAGTACTTC
TRBV19	once	.	TRBJ2-3	CASIEDSSTDTQYF	TGTGCCAGTATCGAGGACAGCAGCACAGATACGCAGTATTTT
TRBV27	.	TRBD1	TRBJ2-7	CASSLGTGFYEQYF	TGTGCCAGCAGTTTAGGGACAGGGTTCTACGAGCAGTACTTC
TRBV6-1	.	.	TRBJ2-7	CASNLNTYEQYF	TGTGCCAGCAACCTAAATACCTACGAGCAGTACTTC
TRBV7-9	.	.	TRBJ1-3	CASSPSGNTIYF	TGTGCCAGCAGCCCCTCCGGAAACACCATATATTTT
TRBV2	.	.	TRBJ2-7	CASKTDYYEQYF	TGTGCCAGCAAAACTGACTATTACGAGCAGTACTTC
TRBV19	.	.	TRBJ1-5	CASSQGPGQPQHF	TGTGCCAGTAGTCAGGGGCCGGGTCAGCCCCAGCATTTT
TRBV6-6	.	.	TRBJ1-1	CASSSDGVGSEAFF	TGTGCCAGCAGTTCGGATGGGGTTGGGAGTGAAGCTTTCTTT
TRBV19	.	TRBD1	TRBJ2-2	CASTPETGFTGELFF	TGTGCCAGTACTCCCGAGACAGGGTTCACCGGGGAGCTGTTTTTT
TRBV19	.	.	TRBJ2-5	CASSIAREETQYF	TGTGCCAGTAGTATAGCCAGGGAAGAGACCCAGTACTTC
TRBV10-2	.	TRBD2	TRBJ2-1	CASSDPWTSAINEQFF	TGCGCCAGCAGTGATCCTTGGACTAGCGCTATCAATGAGCAGTTCTTC
TRBV6-4	.	TRBD2	TRBJ2-2	CASSAGTSGRAGELFF	TGTGCCAGCAGTGCGGGGACTAGCGGGCGCGCCGGGGAGCTGTTTTTT
TRBV5-1	.	.	TRBJ2-5	CASSLVGVRETQYF	TGCGCCAGCAGCTTGGTCGGGGTACGGGAGACCCAGTACTTC
TRBV9	.	.	TRBJ2-3	CASSATRADTQYF	TGTGCCAGCAGCGCCACTAGGGCAGATACGCAGTATTTT
TRBV6-6	.	.	TRBJ2-7	CASSYSSGEQYF	TGTGCCAGCAGTTACTCGAGCGGGGAGCAGTACTTC
TRBV7-2	.	TRBD1	TRBJ2-7	CASSPQGAYEQYF	TGTGCCAGCAGCCCACAGGGGGCCTACGAGCAGTACTTC
TRBV6-1	.	.	TRBJ1-1	CASSRERKAFF	TGTGCCAGCAGCAGGGAACGTAAAGCTTTCTTT
TRBV7-8	once	.	TRBJ1-1	CASSSYLNTEAFF	TGCGCCAGCAGTTCGTACTTAAACACTGAAGCTTTCTTT
TRBV6-4	.	TRBD1	TRBJ1-5	CATPGQGILTQHF	TGTGCCACCCCGGGACAGGGGATCTTGACCCAGCATTTT
TRBV27	.	.	TRBJ2-6	CASSLGRSGANVLTF	TGTGCCAGCAGTTTGGGGAGGTCTGGGGCCAACGTCCTGACTTTC
TRBV10-3	.	.	TRBJ1-2	CAISESSGDINGYTF	TGTGCCATCAGTGAGTCGTCAGGGGACATTAATGGCTACACCTTC
TRBV7-9	.	TRBD2	TRBJ2-5	CASTKSTSGGSFQETQYF	TGTGCCAGCACCAAGTCCACTAGCGGGGGCAGTTTCCAAGAGACCCAGTACTTC
TRBV5-1	few	.	TRBJ1-1	CASSPTSQEGTEAFF	TGCGCCAGCAGCCCAACGTCCCAGGAGGGCACTGAAGCTTTCTTT
TRBV11-2	few	.	TRBJ1-1	CASSFDSMNTEAFF	TGTGCCAGCAGCTTCGACAGTATGAACACTGAAGCTTTCTTT
TRBV7-9	.	TRBD2	TRBJ2-1	CASSLAGPWVGEGFF	TGTGCCAGCAGCTTAGCCGGTCCCTGGGTGGGGGAGGGGTTCTTC
TRBV6-6	.	.	TRBJ1-1	CASSYRRRTEPTEAFF	TGTGCCAGCAGTTACCGGAGGCGGACAGAGCCCACTGAAGCTTTCTTT
TRBV29-1	few	.	TRBJ1-1	CSPSLSGNTEAFF	TGCAGTCCATCGTTATCCGGGAACACTGAAGCTTTCTTT
TRBV6-5	.	.	TRBJ2-7	CASSARGYEQYF	TGTGCCAGCAGTGCACGGGGGTACGAGCAGTACTTC
TRBV18	once	.	TRBJ1-4	CASVDKVNEKLFF	TGTGCCAGCGTAGACAAAGTTAATGAAAAACTGTTTTTT
TRBV13	.	TRBD1	TRBJ2-7	CASSEGLGTGGYEQYF	TGTGCCAGCAGCGAGGGGTTAGGGACAGGGGGGTACGAGCAGTACTTC
TRBV9	.	.	TRBJ1-2	CASSASLQGITANYGYTF	TGTGCCAGCAGCGCCTCGCTGCAGGGTATAACTGCTAACTATGGCTACACCTTC
TRBV5-6	.	TRBD2	TRBJ2-3	CASSLMRLAGGTDTQYF	TGTGCCAGCAGCTTGATGCGACTAGCGGGGGGCACAGATACGCAGTATTTT
TRBV5-5	.	.	TRBJ1-4	CASSLVGTSPEKLFF	TGTGCCAGCAGCTTGGTTGGTACATCCCCTGAAAAACTGTTTTTT